These 8 T cell receptor beta chains came from one sample sequenced in a study of vaccination and CD4 T cells after COVID-19. Sequencing of the DNA from cultured CD4+ T cells was carried out with the Oncomine TCR Beta short-read assay. Each CDR3 protein gets one entry after TCRdb re-called the PCR reads with MiXCR. The sample lists approximately 15,000 distinct CDR3 sequences; about 61% were seen once. Treatment of the sample: approximately 11-day PBMC culture with coronavirus spike peptide pools or control peptides (ViraFEST assay). No antigen is known for these receptors. The sample was CD4+ T cells from blood, cultured in vitro. These receptors were obtained from a human donor who had recovered from COVID-19.

The chain is built from TRBV5-1 and TRBJ2-1, with 8 bases aligning to TRBD1. The junction had 5 bases not matched to a gene; V was cut back by 3 bases and J by 0 bases. From germline, CDR1 is SGHRS and CDR2 YFSETQ. This CDR3 has 16 residues. CDR3: CASSSAGGFSYNEQFF. CDR3 nucleotides: TGCGCCAGCAGCTCTGCAGGGGGCTTCTCCTACAATGAGCAGTTCTTC.

The V and J genes are TRBV7-2 and TRBJ1-5, with D unclear. With 6 bases removed from V and 1 base from J, the gap between germline ends came to 16 bases. This CDR3 contains 16 residues. Germline V gene sequence: CDR1 SGHTA, CDR2 FQGNSA. The CDR3 sequence is CASSPMGRGSNQPQHF. CDR3 DNA sequence: TGTGCCAGCAGTCCAATGGGAAGAGGGAGCAATCAGCCCCAGCATTTT. The entire variable domain, with the rest obtained from reference TRBV7-2 and TRBJ1-5, is as follows: GAGVSQSPSNKVTEKGKDVELRCDPISGHTALYWYRQSLGQGLEFLIYFQGNSAPDKSGLPSDRFSAERTGGSVSTLTIQRTQQEDSAVYLCASSPMGRGSNQPQHFGDGTRLSIL.

The J gene is TRBJ2-7, the V gene TRBV5-1; possible D gene TRBD1, 5 bases. Germline CDR1 is SGHRS and CDR2 is YFSETQ. The ends were cut back, 4 bases at V and 5 bases at J, with 16 bases in the middle. The CDR3 loop spans 14 amino acids. In DNA, the CDR3 is TGCGCCAGCAGCCGGACCTTTCAGGGCCACGAGCAGTACTTC. Amino acids: CASSRTFQGHEQYF.

The chain employs TRBV11-3 and TRBJ2-1; D gene uncertain. This CDR3 region has 14 residues. V was cut by 5 bases and J by 2 bases, with 10 bases left in between. Per germline, CDR1 SGHNT and CDR2 YENEEA. The CDR3 sequence: CASSVRHPYNEQFF. In DNA, the CDR3 is TGTGCCAGCAGCGTGAGGCATCCCTACAATGAGCAGTTCTTC.

V is TRBV7-9 and J is TRBJ2-2; TRBD1 might be the D (6 bases). Germline assignment: CDR1 SEHNR and CDR2 FQNEAQ (reference sequence). Trimming pared 5 bases from V and 7 bases from J, leaving 11 bases between. This CDR3 contains 13 residues. CDR3: CASSPGTNGELFF. CDR3 DNA: TGTGCCAGCAGCCCCGGGACAAACGGGGAGCTGTTTTTT.

The genes are TRBV27 and TRBJ1-2; D uncertain. This CDR3 has 14 residues. The germline V gene has CDR1 MNHEY and CDR2 SMNVEV (reference sequence). The germline V and J ends were trimmed by 2 bases and 0 bases, with 7 bases remaining between them. The CDR3 sequence is CASSLRPSNYGYTF. As DNA, the CDR3 is TGTGCCAGCAGTTTACGCCCATCTAACTATGGCTACACCTTC.

This clonotype was observed a handful of times. CDR3 protein: CSAKFPGTGNGPQHF. CDR3 nucleotides: TGCAGTGCCAAATTTCCCGGGACGGGAAATGGGCCCCAGCATTTT. The chain joins TRBV20-1 to TRBJ1-5; weak D call: TRBD1 (5 bases). V lost 6 bases, J lost 9 bases, and 24 bases lay in between. This CDR3 has 15 amino acids. Germline assignment: CDR1 DFQATT and CDR2 SNEGSKA (reference sequence).

The table lists this clonotype with a count of one. V and J are TRBV20-1 and TRBJ1-1; TRBD1 might be the D (5 bases). V was cut by 3 bases and J by 3 bases, with 14 bases left in between. This CDR3 contains 14 residues. CDR1 is DFQATT and CDR2 is SNEGSKA in the germline V gene (reference sequence). The CDR3 DNA follows: TGCAGTGCTAGTACGGTGGTAGGGGACACTGAAGCTTTCTTT. Translated: CSASTVVGDTEAFF.